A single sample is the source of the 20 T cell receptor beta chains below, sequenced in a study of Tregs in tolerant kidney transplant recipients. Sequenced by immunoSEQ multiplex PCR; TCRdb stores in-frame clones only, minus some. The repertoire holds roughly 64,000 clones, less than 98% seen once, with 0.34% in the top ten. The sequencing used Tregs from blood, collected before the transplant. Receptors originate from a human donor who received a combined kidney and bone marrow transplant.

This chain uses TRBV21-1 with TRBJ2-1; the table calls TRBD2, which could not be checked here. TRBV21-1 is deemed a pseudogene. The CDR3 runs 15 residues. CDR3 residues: CASSTGGSSYNEQFF. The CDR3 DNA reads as TGTGCCAGCAGCACGGGCGGGAGCTCCTACAATGAGCAGTTCTTC.

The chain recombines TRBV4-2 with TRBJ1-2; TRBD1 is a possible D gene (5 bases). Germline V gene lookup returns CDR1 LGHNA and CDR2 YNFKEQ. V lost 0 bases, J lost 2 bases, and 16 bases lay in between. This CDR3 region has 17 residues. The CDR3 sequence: CASSQDGKRGQNYGYTF. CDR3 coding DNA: TGTGCCAGCAGCCAAGATGGTAAGCGGGGCCAAAACTATGGCTACACCTTC.

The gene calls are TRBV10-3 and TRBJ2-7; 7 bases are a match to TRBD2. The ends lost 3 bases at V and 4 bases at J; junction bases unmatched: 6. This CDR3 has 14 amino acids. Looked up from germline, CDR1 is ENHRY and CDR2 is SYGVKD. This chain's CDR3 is CAISDDGRRYEQYF. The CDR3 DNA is TGTGCCATCAGTGACGACGGGAGGAGGTACGAGCAGTACTTC.

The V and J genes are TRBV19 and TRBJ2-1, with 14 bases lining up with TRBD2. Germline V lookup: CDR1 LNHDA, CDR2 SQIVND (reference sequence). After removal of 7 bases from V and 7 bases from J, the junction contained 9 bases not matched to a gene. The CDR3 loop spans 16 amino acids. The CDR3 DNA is TGTGCCAGTACCAGACTAGCGGGAGGGCCTAAGAATGAGCAGTTCTTC. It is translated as CASTRLAGGPKNEQFF.

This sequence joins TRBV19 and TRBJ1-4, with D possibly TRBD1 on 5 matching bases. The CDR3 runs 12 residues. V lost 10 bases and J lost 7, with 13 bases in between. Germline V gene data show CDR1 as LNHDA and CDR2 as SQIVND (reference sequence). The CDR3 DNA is TGTGCCACCAGGGCCAGAACTGAAAAACTGTTTTTT. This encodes CATRARTEKLFF.

Here the CDR3 DNA reads TGTGCCATCAGTGTGGGACAGGCGATTAACTATGGCTACACCTTC. Translating it yields CAISVGQAINYGYTF. J is TRBJ1-2 and V is TRBV10-3; TRBD1 matches 8 bases. Looked up from germline, CDR1 is ENHRY and CDR2 is SYGVKD. V lost 4 bases and J lost 1; bases outside the gene matches: 5. The CDR3 sequence is 15 residues long.

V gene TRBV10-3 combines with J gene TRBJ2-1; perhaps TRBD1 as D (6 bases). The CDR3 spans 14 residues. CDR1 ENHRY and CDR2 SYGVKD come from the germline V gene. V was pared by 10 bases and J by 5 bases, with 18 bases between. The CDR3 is CATTGTIPNNEQFF. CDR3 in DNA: TGTGCCACTACGGGGACAATTCCTAACAATGAGCAGTTCTTC.

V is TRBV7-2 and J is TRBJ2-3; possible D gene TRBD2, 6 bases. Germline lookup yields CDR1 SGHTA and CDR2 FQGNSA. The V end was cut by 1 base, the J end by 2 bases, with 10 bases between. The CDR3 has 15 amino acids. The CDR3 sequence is CASSLVGTYTDTQYF. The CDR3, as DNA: TGTGCCAGCAGCTTAGTGGGGACTTACACAGATACGCAGTATTTT. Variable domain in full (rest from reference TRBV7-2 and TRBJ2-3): GAGVSQSPSNKVTEKGKDVELRCDPISGHTALYWYRQSLGQGLEFLIYFQGNSAPDKSGLPSDRFSAERTGGSVSTLTIQRTQQEDSAVYLCASSLVGTYTDTQYFGPGTRLTVL.

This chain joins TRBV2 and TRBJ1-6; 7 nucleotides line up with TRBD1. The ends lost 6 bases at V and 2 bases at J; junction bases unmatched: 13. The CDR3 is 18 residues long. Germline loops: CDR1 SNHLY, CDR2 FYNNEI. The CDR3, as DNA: TGTGCCAGCAGACGCAGAAATACAGGGGCCGCCTATAATTCACCCCTCCACTTT. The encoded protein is CASRRRNTGAAYNSPLHF.

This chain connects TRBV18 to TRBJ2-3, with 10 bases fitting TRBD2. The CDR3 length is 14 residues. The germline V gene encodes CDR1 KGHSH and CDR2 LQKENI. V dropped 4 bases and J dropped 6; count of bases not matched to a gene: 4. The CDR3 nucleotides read TGTGCCAGCTCACGGGGACTAGCGACGGATACGCAGTATTTT. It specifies CASSRGLATDTQYF.

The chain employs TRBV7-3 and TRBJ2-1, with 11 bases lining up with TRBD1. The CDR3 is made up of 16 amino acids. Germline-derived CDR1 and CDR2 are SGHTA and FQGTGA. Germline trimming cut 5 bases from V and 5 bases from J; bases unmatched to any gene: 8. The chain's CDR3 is CASSPKGQGVDNEQFF. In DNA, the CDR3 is TGTGCCAGCAGCCCTAAGGGACAGGGGGTAGACAATGAGCAGTTCTTC. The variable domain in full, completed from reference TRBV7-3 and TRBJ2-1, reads GAGVSQTPSNKVTEKGKYVELRCDPISGHTALYWYRQSLGQGPEFLIYFQGTGAADDSGLPNDRFFAVRPEGSVSTLKIQRTERGDSAVYLCASSPKGQGVDNEQFFGPGTRLTVL.

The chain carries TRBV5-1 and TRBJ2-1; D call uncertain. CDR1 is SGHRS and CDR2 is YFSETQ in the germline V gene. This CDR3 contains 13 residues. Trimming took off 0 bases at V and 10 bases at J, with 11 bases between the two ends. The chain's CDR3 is CASSLVGRREQFF. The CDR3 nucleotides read TGCGCCAGCAGCTTGGTAGGCAGGCGAGAGCAGTTCTTC.

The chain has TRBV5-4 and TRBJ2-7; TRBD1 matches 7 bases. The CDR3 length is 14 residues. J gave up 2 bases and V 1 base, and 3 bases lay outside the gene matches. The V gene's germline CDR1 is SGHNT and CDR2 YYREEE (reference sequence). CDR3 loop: CASSLPGTAYEQYF. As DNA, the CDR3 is TGTGCCAGCAGCTTGCCTGGGACAGCCTACGAGCAGTACTTC.

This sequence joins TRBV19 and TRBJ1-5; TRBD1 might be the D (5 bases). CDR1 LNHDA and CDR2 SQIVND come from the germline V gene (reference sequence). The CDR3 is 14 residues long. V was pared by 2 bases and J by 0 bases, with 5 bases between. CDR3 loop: CASSIQGSNQPQHF. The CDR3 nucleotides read TGTGCCAGTAGTATACAGGGTAGCAATCAGCCCCAGCATTTT.

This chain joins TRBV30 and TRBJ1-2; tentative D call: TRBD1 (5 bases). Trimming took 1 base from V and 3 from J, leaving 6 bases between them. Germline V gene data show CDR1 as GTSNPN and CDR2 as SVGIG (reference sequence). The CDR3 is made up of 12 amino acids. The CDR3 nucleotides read TGTGCCTGGAGTGGGGGCGACTATGGCTACACCTTC. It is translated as CAWSGGDYGYTF.

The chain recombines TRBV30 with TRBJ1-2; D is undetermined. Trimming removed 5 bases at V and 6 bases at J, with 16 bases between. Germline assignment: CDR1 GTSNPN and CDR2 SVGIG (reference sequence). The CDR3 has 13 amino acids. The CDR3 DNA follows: TGTGCCTGGTCCGGGAATTTTTTAGATGGCTACACCTTC. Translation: CAWSGNFLDGYTF.

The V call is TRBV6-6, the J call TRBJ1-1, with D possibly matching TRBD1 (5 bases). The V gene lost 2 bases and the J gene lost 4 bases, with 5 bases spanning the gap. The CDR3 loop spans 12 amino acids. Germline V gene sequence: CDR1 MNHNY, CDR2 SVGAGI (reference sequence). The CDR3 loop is CASSYGATEAFF. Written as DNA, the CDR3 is TGTGCCAGCAGTTACGGGGCCACTGAAGCTTTCTTT.

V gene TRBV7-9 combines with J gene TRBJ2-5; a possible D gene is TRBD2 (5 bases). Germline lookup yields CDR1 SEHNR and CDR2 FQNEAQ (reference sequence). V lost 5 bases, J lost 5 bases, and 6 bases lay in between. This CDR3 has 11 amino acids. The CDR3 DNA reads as TGTGCCAGCAGCCCGGGGGAGACCCAGTACTTC. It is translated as CASSPGETQYF.

CDR3 loop: CASGPIGVANTGELFF. As DNA, the CDR3 is TGTGCTAGTGGTCCCATCGGGGTAGCGAACACCGGGGAGCTGTTTTTT. The V call is TRBV12-5, the J call TRBJ2-2; D possibly corresponds to TRBD2 (5 bases). The CDR3 runs to 16 residues. In germline, CDR1 is LGHNT, CDR2 FRNRAP. V lost 5 bases, J lost 0 bases, and 13 bases lay in between.

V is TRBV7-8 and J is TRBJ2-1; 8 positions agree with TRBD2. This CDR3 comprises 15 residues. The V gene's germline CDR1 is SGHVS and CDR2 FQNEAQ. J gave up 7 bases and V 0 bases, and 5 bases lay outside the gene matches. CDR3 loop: CASSLARTSRNEQFF. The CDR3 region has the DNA TGTGCCAGCAGCTTAGCCAGGACTAGCAGGAATGAGCAGTTCTTC.